This T cell receptor (beta chain) originates from a study of T-cell memory formation after mild COVID-19. The overall study: Each donor largely had its own TCR clusters.

Study-wide findings and caveats: There were some responding clones in pre-infection memory, which suggested that cross-reactive memory had joined. Clones which contracted sat mainly in CM and EM if CD4+, and in EMRA if CD8+.

Researchers used 5'RACE with constant-segment primers to make TCR alpha and TCR beta cDNA libraries that carry sample barcodes and UMIs. TCRdb itself ran the 5' RACE reads through MiXCR, one entry per CDR3 protein. The sample has roughly 560,000 distinct CDR3 sequences; roughly 21% are singletons. This clonotype showed up just a few times. What it binds is not known. The CDR3 runs 15 residues. V gave up 1 base and J gave up 6 bases, with 14 bases separating them. CDR1 is SGHRS and CDR2 is YFSETQ in the germline V gene. The rearrangement uses TRBV5-1 and TRBJ2-1, with D unclear. The TCR comes from an adult woman who had mild COVID-19 (a few samples of this study predate the infection). Cell type and time point are not known. The sample taken for sequencing was PBMCs or a T cell subset sorted from them (not recorded which). The CDR3 DNA is TGCGCCAGCAGCTTGTGGACGGGCGATACCAATGAGCAGTTCTTC. Amino acids: CASSLWTGDTNEQFF.